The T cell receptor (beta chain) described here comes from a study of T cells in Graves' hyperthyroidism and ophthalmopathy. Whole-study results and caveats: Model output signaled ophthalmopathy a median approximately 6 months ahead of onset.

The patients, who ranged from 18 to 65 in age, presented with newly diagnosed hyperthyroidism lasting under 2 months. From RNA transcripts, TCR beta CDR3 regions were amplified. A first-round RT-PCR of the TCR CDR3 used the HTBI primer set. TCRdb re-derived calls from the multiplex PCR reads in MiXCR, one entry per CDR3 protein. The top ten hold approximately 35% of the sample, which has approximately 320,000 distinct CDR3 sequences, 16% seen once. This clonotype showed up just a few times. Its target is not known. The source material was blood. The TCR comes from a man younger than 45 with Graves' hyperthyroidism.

The DNA of the CDR3 is TGTGCCACAAGAAGGGGGACAGCTTACAATGAGCAGTTCTTC. As protein: CATRRGTAYNEQFF. This chain uses TRBV19 with TRBJ2-1; 7 bases agree with TRBD1. This CDR3 contains 14 residues. Germline V gene data show CDR1 as LNHDA and CDR2 as SQIVND (reference sequence). V was pared by 10 bases and J by 4 bases, with 10 bases of the junction left unmatched.